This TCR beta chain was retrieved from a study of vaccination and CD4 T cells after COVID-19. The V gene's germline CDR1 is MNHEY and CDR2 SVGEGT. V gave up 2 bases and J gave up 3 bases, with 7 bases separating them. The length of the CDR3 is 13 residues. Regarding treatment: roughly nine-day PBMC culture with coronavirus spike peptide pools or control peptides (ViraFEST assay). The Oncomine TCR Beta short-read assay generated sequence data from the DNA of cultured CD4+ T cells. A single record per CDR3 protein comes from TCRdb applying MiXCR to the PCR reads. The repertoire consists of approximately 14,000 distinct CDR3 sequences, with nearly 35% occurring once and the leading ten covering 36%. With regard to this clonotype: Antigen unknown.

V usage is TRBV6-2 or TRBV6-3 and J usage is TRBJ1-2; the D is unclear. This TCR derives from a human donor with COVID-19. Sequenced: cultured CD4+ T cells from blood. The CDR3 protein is CASSYGQDYGYTF. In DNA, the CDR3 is TGTGCCAGCAGTTACGGCCAGGACTATGGCTACACCTTC.